The rows below give T cell receptor beta chains drawn from one sample of a study of identical twins. TCRdb re-analysed the 5' RACE reads in MiXCR, keeping a single row per CDR3 protein. The sample lists hundreds of thousands of distinct CDR3 sequences, approximately 13% occurring once. The data also belong to a second study, concerning yellow fever vaccine responses in identical twins.

Sequenced input: PBMCs. Receptors were obtained from a woman in her late teens or twenties in good health. Each CDR3 is given with its conserved first and last residue. A D gene is named only where the DNA matches it firmly. Clone size is shown for a subset of rows, as once, few, many or a class of expanded clone.

d_call clone_size j_call v_call cdr3_aa cdr3_nt
TRBD1 . TRBJ2-5 TRBV28 CASRAGQGRETQYF TGTGCCAGCAGGGCCGGACAGGGGCGAGAGACCCAGTACTTC
. few TRBJ1-5 TRBV27 CASSLSMGQPQHF TGTGCCAGCAGTTTATCGATGGGACAGCCCCAGCATTTT
. . TRBJ2-7 TRBV5-1 CASSPGGPSSYEQYF TGCGCCAGCAGCCCTGGCGGGCCTAGCTCCTACGAGCAGTACTTC
. many TRBJ1-6 TRBV6-4 CASSDSDNSPLHF TGTGCCAGCAGTGACTCGGATAATTCACCCCTCCACTTT
. few TRBJ2-3 TRBV7-3 CASSPKGQASTDTQYF TGTGCCAGCAGCCCCAAAGGGCAGGCTAGCACAGATACGCAGTATTTT
. once TRBJ2-7 TRBV4-1 CASSQEGSRGLEQYF TGCGCCAGCAGCCAAGAGGGTAGTCGGGGGCTCGAGCAGTACTTC
. few TRBJ2-5 TRBV4-1 CASSQEGRRIETQYF TGCGCCAGCAGCCAAGAGGGCCGGAGGATCGAGACCCAGTACTTC
. many TRBJ2-7 TRBV12-3/TRBV12-4 CASRVTEREQYF TGTGCCAGCAGGGTAACGGAGCGCGAGCAGTACTTC
. many TRBJ1-2 TRBV15 CATSREKEPFNGYTF TGTGCCACCAGCAGAGAGAAGGAACCCTTCAATGGCTACACCTTC
. few TRBJ2-1 TRBV9 CASSVGGGLPFF TGTGCCAGCAGCGTAGGTGGGGGACTTCCGTTCTTC
TRBD1 few TRBJ2-1 TRBV11-1 CASTHLRGTVYNEQFF TGTGCCAGCACCCACCTACGAGGGACAGTATACAATGAGCAGTTCTTC
. few TRBJ1-2 TRBV29-1 CSVGGLSNYGYTF TGCAGCGTGGGAGGACTGAGTAACTATGGCTACACCTTC
. few TRBJ2-1 TRBV4-1 CASSQDSSAVTYNEQFF TGCGCCAGCAGCCAAGATTCATCAGCGGTAACCTACAATGAGCAGTTCTTC
. many TRBJ1-2 TRBV5-1 CASSLEEGSGYTF TGCGCCAGCAGCTTGGAGGAGGGAAGCGGCTACACCTTC
TRBD1 . TRBJ2-7 TRBV5-1 CASSASPGQPSYEQYF TGCGCCAGCAGCGCAAGTCCGGGACAGCCTTCCTACGAGCAGTACTTC
. . TRBJ1-1 TRBV6-5 CASSYVGIGDTEAFF TGTGCCAGCAGTTACGTCGGGATTGGGGACACTGAAGCTTTCTTT
TRBD1 few TRBJ1-3 TRBV9 CASSERDRNSGNTIYF TGTGCCAGCAGCGAGAGGGACAGGAACTCTGGAAACACCATATATTTT
. many TRBJ1-5 TRBV6-5 CASSYSVQGQWPQHF TGTGCCAGCAGTTACTCGGTCCAGGGACAATGGCCCCAGCATTTT
TRBD1 many TRBJ1-3 TRBV12-3/TRBV12-4 CASSDRGLGNTIYF TGTGCCAGCAGCGACAGGGGGCTTGGAAACACCATATATTTT
. few TRBJ1-2 TRBV5-1 CASSFLTGGGGGYTF TGCGCCAGCAGCTTCCTGACCGGCGGAGGAGGTGGCTACACCTTC
TRBD1 few TRBJ2-2 TRBV28 CASRPGQGRTGELFF TGTGCCAGCAGACCAGGACAGGGGAGGACCGGGGAGCTGTTTTTT
. few TRBJ2-1 TRBV6-2/TRBV6-3 CASFLGSSGRNEQFF TGTGCCAGCTTCCTTGGGTCCTCGGGTCGCAATGAGCAGTTCTTC
. few TRBJ2-7 TRBV28 CASSLYFYEQYF TGTGCCAGCAGTTTATACTTCTACGAGCAGTACTTC
TRBD1 many TRBJ2-4 TRBV6-1 CASSPGSGTASPLYF TGTGCCAGCAGCCCGGGCTCCGGGACAGCGTCTCCACTGTACTTC
TRBD1 . TRBJ1-1 TRBV7-8 CASGGTGYTEAFF TGTGCCAGCGGGGGGACAGGGTACACTGAAGCTTTCTTT
TRBD2 . TRBJ2-1 TRBV7-9 CASSPTLGGGSYNEQFF TGTGCCAGCAGCCCCACCTTGGGGGGAGGGTCCTACAATGAGCAGTTCTTC
. few TRBJ1-5 TRBV3-1 CASSQAGSGIQPQHF TGTGCCAGCAGCCAAGCAGGGAGCGGGATTCAGCCCCAGCATTTT
TRBD2 few TRBJ2-3 TRBV20-1 CSAPGLLAELSTDTQYF TGCAGTGCCCCCGGGCTCCTAGCGGAACTCAGCACAGATACGCAGTATTTT
. . TRBJ1-1 TRBV3-1 CASSQVDKRKTEAFF TGTGCCAGCAGCCAAGTGGACAAAAGGAAAACTGAAGCTTTCTTT
. few TRBJ2-1 TRBV7-6 CASSLAGGATNNEQFF TGTGCCAGCAGCTTAGCTGGCGGGGCCACAAACAATGAGCAGTTCTTC
. . TRBJ2-5 TRBV2 CASNSRGEETQYF TGTGCCAGCAATAGCCGGGGTGAAGAGACCCAGTACTTC
. . TRBJ2-1 TRBV7-6 CASSLPISGEQFF TGTGCCAGCAGCTTACCTATTTCGGGGGAGCAGTTCTTC
. few TRBJ2-1 TRBV12-3/TRBV12-4 CASSPAANEQFF TGTGCCAGCTCCCCCGCGGCTAATGAGCAGTTCTTC
. few TRBJ1-5 TRBV10-3 CAISDLQGQPQHF TGTGCCATCAGTGACCTCCAGGGTCAGCCCCAGCATTTT
. . TRBJ2-7 TRBV6-1 CASSEGQPYEQYF TGTGCCAGCAGCGAAGGACAGCCCTACGAGCAGTACTTC
TRBD2 many TRBJ2-3 TRBV14 CASRKNLAGEPYF TGTGCCAGCAGGAAAAACCTAGCGGGAGAGCCGTATTTT